This TCR beta chain was obtained from a study of cytomegalovirus exposure and HLA in healthy donors. The donors were in the approximately 110-subject validation cohort; that cohort was separate from the roughly 680-subject first cohort. Study-level findings and limits: The study recorded 160 or so TCR beta chains that were cytomegalovirus-associated. Across donors, most TCRs were seen rarely, yet some public ones were widespread.

Germline V lookup: CDR1 SGDLS, CDR2 YYNGEE. J lost 2 bases, V lost 2 bases, and 3 bases had no gene match. CDR3 length equals 16 residues. Some clones are missing from TCRdb's copy, which holds only in-frame ones; the method was immunoSEQ multiplex PCR. Of over 150,000 clones in the sample, 65% to 90% were seen once. With regard to this clone: Antigen specificity is unknown.

The origin of this receptor is a woman younger than 30 in good health and CMV-seronegative. The chain uses TRBV9 and TRBJ2-3, with 12 bases fitting TRBD1. Source material: PBMCs. CDR3 DNA sequence: TGTGCCAGCAGCGTGGGACAGGGGGCGTCCACAGATACGCAGTATTTT. Its protein product is CASSVGQGASTDTQYF.